This T cell receptor beta chain was profiled in a study of T cells in Graves' hyperthyroidism and ophthalmopathy. RNA transcripts served as the template for amplifying TCR beta CDR3 regions. Carried out on the TCR CDR3, a first-round RT-PCR used the HTBI primer set. MiXCR, run by TCRdb on the multiplex PCR reads, gives a single entry per CDR3 protein. This table has about 690,000 distinct CDR3 sequences, approximately 15% appearing once. This receptor was identified in a man aged 50 or older with Graves' hyperthyroidism. Sample: blood.

The CDR3 sequence: CASSHRGSTSGRLEETQYF. The CDR3 nucleotides are TGCGCCAGCAGCCATCGGGGCTCGACTAGCGGGAGGCTTGAGGAGACCCAGTACTTC. This chain uses TRBV4-1 with TRBJ2-5; 13 positions match TRBD2. There are 19 residues in the CDR3. Germline values: CDR1 MGHRA, CDR2 YSYEKL. The V and J ends lost 3 bases and 5 bases, in that order; junction bases with no gene match: 15.